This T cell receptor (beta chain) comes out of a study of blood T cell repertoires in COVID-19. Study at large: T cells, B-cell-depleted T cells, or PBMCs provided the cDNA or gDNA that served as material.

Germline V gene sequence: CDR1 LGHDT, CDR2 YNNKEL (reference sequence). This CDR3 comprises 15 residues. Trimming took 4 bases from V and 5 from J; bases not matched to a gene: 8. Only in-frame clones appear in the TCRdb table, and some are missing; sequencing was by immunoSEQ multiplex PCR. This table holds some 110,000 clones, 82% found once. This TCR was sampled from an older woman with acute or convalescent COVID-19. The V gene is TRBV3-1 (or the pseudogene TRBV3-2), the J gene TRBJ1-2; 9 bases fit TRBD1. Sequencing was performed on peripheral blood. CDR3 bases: TGTGCCAGCAGCCCGCTGACCGACAGGGGGTATGGCTACACCTTC. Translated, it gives CASSPLTDRGYGYTF.